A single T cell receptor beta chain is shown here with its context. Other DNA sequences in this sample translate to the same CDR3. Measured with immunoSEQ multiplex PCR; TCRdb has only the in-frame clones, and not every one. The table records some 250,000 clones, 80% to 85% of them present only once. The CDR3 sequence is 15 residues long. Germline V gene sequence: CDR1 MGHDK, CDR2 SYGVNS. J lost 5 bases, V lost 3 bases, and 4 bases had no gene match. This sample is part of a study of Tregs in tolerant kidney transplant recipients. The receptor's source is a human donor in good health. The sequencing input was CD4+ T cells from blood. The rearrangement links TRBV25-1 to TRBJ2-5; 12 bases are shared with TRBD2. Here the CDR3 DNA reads TGTGCCAGCAGTGAGACTAGCGGGAGAAAGGAGACCCAGTACTTC. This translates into CASSETSGRKETQYF. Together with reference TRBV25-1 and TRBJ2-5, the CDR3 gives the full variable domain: EADIYQTPRYLVIGTGKKITLECSQTMGHDKMYWYQQDPGMELHLIHYSYGVNSTEKGDLSSESTVSRIRTEHFPLTLESARPSHTSQYLCASSETSGRKETQYFGPGTRLLVL.